The 6 T cell receptor beta chains below were found in one sample sequenced in a study of T cells in Graves' hyperthyroidism and ophthalmopathy. Using RNA transcripts as the source, TCR beta CDR3 regions were amplified. HTBI primers were the set used in a first-round RT-PCR of the TCR CDR3. Via MiXCR, TCRdb re-called the multiplex PCR reads, giving one row per CDR3 protein. The sample lists over 500,000 distinct CDR3 sequences, approximately 16% occurring once. The sample taken for sequencing was blood. These receptors all stem from a woman in her 30s with Graves' ophthalmopathy.

This clonotype was recorded many times. This rearrangement joins TRBV15 to TRBJ2-7; weak D call: TRBD2 (5 bases). V lost 5 bases, J lost 5 bases, and 22 bases lay in between. Germline V lookup: CDR1 LNHNV, CDR2 YYDKDF (reference sequence). CDR3 length: 16 residues. CDR3 bases: TGTGCCACCAGCCCTCTTCACGACCTACGTAGCGACGAGCAGTACTTC. The encoded protein is CATSPLHDLRSDEQYF.

The chain combines TRBV10-3 with TRBJ2-1; 10 bases match TRBD2. This CDR3 region has 17 residues. The V gene's germline CDR1 is ENHRY and CDR2 SYGVKD. V was clipped by 4 bases and J by 2 bases; unmatched bases: 8. The CDR3 DNA reads as TGTGCCATCAGTGGAGGTAGCGGGAGGATAACCTACAATGAGCAGTTCTTC. Translation: CAISGGSGRITYNEQFF.

This clonotype was recorded at least ten times. The CDR3 spells CASSWGLAGVPEQYF. Here the CDR3 DNA reads TGCGCCAGCAGCTGGGGACTAGCGGGAGTCCCCGAGCAGTACTTC. The chain combines TRBV5-1 with TRBJ2-7, with 14 positions matching TRBD2. The junction had 5 bases not matched to a gene; V was cut back by 3 bases and J by 6 bases. Germline CDR1 reads SGHRS; CDR2 reads YFSETQ. CDR3 length equals 15 residues.

This clonotype was found many times. V and J are TRBV30 and TRBJ1-3; D is undetermined. V was pared by 4 bases and J by 4 bases, with 5 bases between. This CDR3 spans 11 amino acids. Per germline, CDR1 GTSNPN and CDR2 SVGIG (reference sequence). The CDR3 region has the DNA TGTGCCTGGATGGAAGGAAACACCATATATTTT. Translation: CAWMEGNTIYF.

V and J are TRBV7-2 and TRBJ2-3; D possibly corresponds to TRBD2 (6 bases). Germline V gene sequence: CDR1 SGHTA, CDR2 FQGNSA. Deletions cut 6 bases from V and 5 bases from J, with 15 bases between. The length of the CDR3 is 14 residues. CDR3 DNA sequence: TGTGCCAGCAGTGACGGACTAACAGAAGATACGCAGTATTTT. Translation gives CASSDGLTEDTQYF.

The sample holds many counts of this clonotype. The J gene is TRBJ1-5, the V gene TRBV28; tentatively, D is TRBD1 (6 bases). The CDR3 is 15 residues long. Germline CDR1 reads MDHEN; CDR2 reads SYDVKM. Deletions cut 4 bases from V and 7 bases from J, with 17 bases between. The CDR3 region is CASSSLEGGRQPQHF. CDR3 DNA sequence: TGTGCCAGCAGTTCGCTCGAGGGGGGGAGGCAGCCCCAGCATTTT.